The 21 T cell receptor beta chains presented below share a single source sample, sequenced in a study of blood T cell repertoires in COVID-19. Libraries were prepared by immunoSEQ multiplex PCR; TCRdb keeps only in-frame clonotypes and omits some of them. Of 360,000 or so clones listed, 88% are singletons. Sequenced material: PBMCs or T cells enriched from blood (not recorded which). The origin of the receptors is a woman in her 30s who had been exposed to COVID-19.

The chain has TRBV27 and TRBJ2-1; 9 bases match TRBD2. V gave up 2 bases and J gave up 5 bases; unmatched junction bases: 7. CDR3 length equals 16 residues. Per germline, CDR1 MNHEY and CDR2 SMNVEV (reference sequence). CDR3: CASSLTQAGGHNEQFF. The DNA for the CDR3 is TGTGCCAGCAGTTTAACCCAAGCGGGAGGCCACAATGAGCAGTTCTTC.

The rearrangement links TRBV2 to TRBJ2-1, with 7 bases fitting TRBD2. CDR3 length equals 15 residues. V gave up 8 bases and J gave up 10 bases; unmatched junction bases: 17. Germline assignment: CDR1 SNHLY and CDR2 FYNNEI. The CDR3 reads CASFGAGEPTREQFF. The CDR3 DNA follows: TGTGCCAGCTTTGGGGCGGGAGAGCCCACAAGGGAGCAGTTCTTC.

V and J are TRBV3-1 (or the pseudogene TRBV3-2) and TRBJ2-6, with D maybe TRBD1 (5 bases). Germline-derived CDR1 and CDR2 are LGHDT and YNNKEL (reference sequence). Deletions cut 4 bases from V and 0 bases from J, with 19 bases between. The CDR3 has 19 amino acids. The CDR3 DNA reads TGTGCCAGCAGCCTTCTACTCAGGACAAGGACCTCTGGGGCCAACGTCCTGACTTTC. It codes for CASSLLLRTRTSGANVLTF.

The chain couples TRBV29-1 to TRBJ1-1; D unclear. Germline V gene sequence: CDR1 SQVTM, CDR2 ANQGSEA. The V end lost 6 bases, the J end lost 1 base, and 9 bases lay between the germline ends. The CDR3 contains 12 residues. The CDR3 is CSVMAGNTEAFF. The CDR3 region has the DNA TGCAGCGTGATGGCTGGGAACACTGAAGCTTTCTTT.

Many counts were recorded for this clone. The chain joins TRBV10-3 to TRBJ1-6; TRBD1 agrees at 7 bases. Germline CDR1 reads ENHRY; CDR2 reads SYGVKD. CDR3 length: 15 residues. V trimming: 2 bases; J trimming: 7 bases; junction bases outside the gene matches: 5. The CDR3 is CAISEQGVGNSPLHF. In DNA, the CDR3 is TGTGCCATCAGTGAGCAGGGGGTTGGCAATTCACCCCTCCACTTT.

The genes are TRBV20-1 and TRBJ2-7; D might be TRBD2 (6 bases). The V end was cut by 6 bases, the J end by 2 bases, with 8 bases between. The CDR3 is 11 amino acids. Per the germline V gene, CDR1 is DFQATT and CDR2 is SNEGSKA (reference sequence). CDR3: CSAAGPYEQYF. CDR3 in DNA: TGCAGTGCGGCGGGGCCCTACGAGCAGTACTTC.

V and J are TRBV2 and TRBJ2-1, with TRBD2 matching over 10 bases. Losses at the gene ends were 7 bases for V and 3 bases for J; bases not matched to a gene: 12. The CDR3 runs 17 residues. CDR1 is SNHLY and CDR2 is FYNNEI in the germline V gene. The CDR3 loop is CASNPRIAGGNYNEQFF. Written as DNA, the CDR3 is TGTGCCAGCAACCCTAGAATAGCGGGAGGAAACTACAATGAGCAGTTCTTC.

The chain has TRBV7-6 and TRBJ1-2; unclear D gene. The CDR3 extends over 15 amino acids. Trimming shortened V by 1 base and J by 1 base, and 10 bases separated the two germline ends. Germline-derived CDR1 and CDR2 are SGHVS and FNYEAQ. The CDR3 coding sequence is TGTGCCAGCAGCTTAGTGGCCGAGGGTAACTATGGCTACACCTTC. It yields the protein CASSLVAEGNYGYTF.

The rearrangement uses TRBV27 and TRBJ1-5, with 12 positions matching TRBD1. The germline V gene encodes CDR1 MNHEY and CDR2 SMNVEV (reference sequence). The CDR3 length is 14 residues. The V segment lost 6 bases and the J segment 8 bases; nucleotides outside the gene matches: 5. This CDR3 reads CASRGTGGLKPQHF. The CDR3 DNA reads TGTGCCAGCAGAGGGACAGGGGGCTTGAAGCCCCAGCATTTT.

This clone was detected only a few times. This chain links TRBV4-2 with TRBJ2-2; the D is unclear. The germline V gene has CDR1 LGHNA and CDR2 YNFKEQ. This CDR3 is 15 amino acids long. The germline V and J ends were trimmed by 4 bases and 0 bases, with 9 bases remaining between them. The CDR3 DNA follows: TGTGCCAGCAGCCGGCAGGCAACGAACACCGGGGAGCTGTTTTTT. Its translation is CASSRQATNTGELFF.

The CDR3 DNA sequence: TGTGCCAGCAGCTCTAGCGGGGGCAGCACAGATACGCAGTATTTT. It specifies CASSSSGGSTDTQYF. The V gene is TRBV7-3, the J gene TRBJ2-3; 10 bases agree with TRBD2. CDR3 length equals 15 residues. The V gene's germline CDR1 is SGHTA and CDR2 FQGTGA. The V segment lost 4 bases and the J segment 0 bases; nucleotides outside the gene matches: 1.

The CDR3: CASSVLGGRDFNEKLFF. The CDR3 DNA sequence: TGTGCCAGCAGCGTGTTGGGGGGTCGGGACTTTAATGAAAAACTGTTTTTT. This rearrangement joins TRBV9 to TRBJ1-4; maybe TRBD1 (5 bases). Germline V gives CDR1 SGDLS, CDR2 YYNGEE. V was clipped by 2 bases and J by 4 bases, with 18 bases between them. The CDR3 length is 17 residues. The full variable domain, in which reference TRBV9 and TRBJ1-4 provide the parts outside the CDR3, is DSGVTQTPKHLITATGQRVTLRCSPRSGDLSVYWYQQSLDQGLQFLIQYYNGEERAKGNILERFSAQQFPDLHSELNLSSLELGDSALYFCASSVLGGRDFNEKLFFGSGTQLSVL.

The chain is built from TRBV6-1 and TRBJ2-1, with 8 bases fitting TRBD2. The V gene end was trimmed by 4 bases and the J gene end by 2 bases; junction bases not matched to a gene: 19. CDR1 is MNHNS and CDR2 is SASEGT in the germline V gene. The CDR3 consists of 20 residues. The CDR3 reads CASSGTWALSGSIAYNEQFF. The CDR3 DNA sequence: TGTGCCAGCAGTGGTACGTGGGCTTTGAGCGGGAGTATCGCCTACAATGAGCAGTTCTTC.

The chain employs TRBV18 and TRBJ1-3, with TRBD1 as a possible D gene (5 bases). The length of the CDR3 is 16 residues. Germline CDR1 and CDR2: KGHSH and LQKENI. Deletions cut 2 bases from V and 4 bases from J, with 15 bases between. CDR3 residues: CASSPALGGYGNTIYF. The CDR3 DNA follows: TGTGCCAGCTCACCAGCTTTGGGGGGTTACGGAAACACCATATATTTT. Full variable domain (rest looked up from reference TRBV18 and TRBJ1-3): NAGVMQNPRHLVRRRGQEARLRCSPMKGHSHVYWYRQLPEEGLKFMVYLQKENIIDESGMPKERFSAEFPKEGPSILRIQQVVRGDSAAYFCASSPALGGYGNTIYFGEGSWLTVV.

Concerning this clone: An end of the junction does not agree with germline; a read error may underlie this. The chain links TRBV12-3 or TRBV12-4 to TRBJ2-7; no clear D gene. The CDR3 spans 12 residues. CDR3 sequence reads: CASSKTSFEQYF. In DNA form, the CDR3 reads TGTGCCAGCAGTAAAACTTCCTTCGAGCAGTACTTC.

The chain is built from TRBV3-1 (or the pseudogene TRBV3-2) and TRBJ2-5; weak D call: TRBD1 (7 bases). The CDR3 has 14 residues. Per the germline V gene, CDR1 is LGHDT and CDR2 is YNNKEL (reference sequence). Trimming removed 6 bases at V and 4 bases at J, with 15 bases between. The chain's CDR3 is CASRAQGGGETQYF. The DNA for the CDR3 is TGTGCCAGCAGAGCCCAGGGGGGAGGAGAGACCCAGTACTTC.

This CDR3 reads CASSFLPSGRGYTF. The CDR3 DNA sequence: TGTGCCAGCAGTTTCTTACCGAGCGGGAGGGGCTACACCTTC. This chain uses TRBV6-2 or TRBV6-3 with TRBJ1-2; D is uncertain. The CDR3 length is 14 residues. V lost 4 bases, J lost 8 bases, and 17 bases lay in between. Germline V gene lookup returns CDR1 MNHEY and CDR2 SVGEGT.

This rearrangement joins TRBV29-1 to TRBJ1-1; D is unresolved. The V and J ends lost 0 bases and 11 bases respectively, with 7 bases between them. Germline V lookup: CDR1 SQVTM, CDR2 ANQGSEA. This CDR3 region has 10 residues. The CDR3 DNA reads as TGCAGCGTTGAAGAAATTGCGGCTTTCTTT. This gives the protein CSVEEIAAFF.

The chain recombines TRBV5-4 with TRBJ1-2, with D unresolved. Germline V gene data show CDR1 as SGHNT and CDR2 as YYREEE (reference sequence). Between the trimmed V and J ends, which lost 3 bases and 4 bases, there was a span of 4 bases. This CDR3 comprises 11 residues. The CDR3 region has the DNA TGTGCCAGCAGCTCATTCTATGGCTACACCTTC. Encoded protein: CASSSFYGYTF.

The chain has TRBV4-2 and TRBJ2-1; D possibly corresponds to TRBD2 (6 bases). The V end was cut by 1 base, the J end by 6 bases, with 13 bases between. The CDR3 loop spans 15 amino acids. Per the germline V gene, CDR1 is LGHNA and CDR2 is YNFKEQ. DNA for the CDR3: TGTGCCAGCAGCCAAGGGCGGGGTGGCCGCAATGAGCAGTTCTTC. It encodes CASSQGRGGRNEQFF.

The CDR3 coding sequence is TGTGCCACCAGTGATTTGCGCGGCGGCCAAGAGACCCAGTACTTC. It translates to CATSDLRGGQETQYF. The gene calls are TRBV24-1 and TRBJ2-5; D remains ambiguous. The V end lost 0 bases, the J end lost 1 base, and 8 bases lay between the germline ends. This CDR3 has 15 residues. The germline gives CDR1 KGHDR, CDR2 SFDVKD.